This entry is about one T cell receptor (beta chain). The sample is drawn from a study of blood T cell repertoires in COVID-19. Study overall: COVID-19 samples, acute and convalescent, were from the United States, Italy and Spain. PBMCs, B-cell-depleted T cells, or T cells were the source of the cDNA or gDNA that made up the material.

The junction had 10 bases not matched to a gene; V was cut back by 7 bases and J by 6 bases. Germline CDR1 MNHEY, CDR2 SVGAGI. The CDR3 sequence is 15 residues long. Seattle enrolled patients during active infection and tracked them longitudinally. Authors' processing steps: It was from reference gene primer amplification that nucleated cell counts were estimated. Measured with immunoSEQ multiplex PCR; TCRdb has only the in-frame clones, and not every one. The DNA gave D and trimming, while V, J and clone size come from that table. Of some 58,000 clones in the sample, roughly four fifths were seen once.

The sequence derives from a man aged 55 to 70 with COVID-19, enrolled during active disease. Sequencing was performed on peripheral blood. The chain recombines TRBV6-5 with TRBJ1-3, with 9 bases aligning to TRBD1. The CDR3 DNA reads as TGTGCCAGCACCGACAGGGGGAAAGCCGAAAACACCATATATTTT. Translating gives CASTDRGKAENTIYF.